These T cell receptor beta chains were read from a single sample in a study of cytomegalovirus exposure and HLA in healthy donors. The repertoire was sequenced with immunoSEQ multiplex PCR; TCRdb's copy has only in-frame clones and lacks some. The profile shows around 110,000 clones, roughly 70% of them singletons. Sequenced: PBMCs. The receptors here all came from a man under 40 in good health and CMV-seropositive. The CDR3 runs from the conserved cysteine through the conserved F or W. The D gene is left open where the match is weak. For some rows the clone size is stated as once, few or many, or as a class when expanded; others skip it.

abundance,v_gene,j_gene,d_gene,CDR3nt,CDR3aa
NA,TRBV5-6,TRBJ1-1,TRBD1,TGTGCCAGCAGCTTGGGGACAGGGAGACCTAAGGAAGCTTTCTTT,CASSLGTGRPKEAFF
NA,TRBV9,TRBJ2-5,TRBD1,TGTGCCAGCAGCGTAGGAGGGTATACAGGGGGAGAGACCCAGTACTTC,CASSVGGYTGGETQYF
few,TRBV29-1,TRBJ1-2,TRBD1,TGCAGCGTCGCCAGGGGGGACCCCGGCTATGGCTACACCTTC,CSVARGDPGYGYTF
NA,TRBV7-9,TRBJ1-2,TRBD1,TGTGCCAGCAGCTTACCCGACAGGGGACCCTATGGCTACACCTTC,CASSLPDRGPYGYTF
NA,TRBV7-2,TRBJ2-1,TRBD2,TGTGCCAGCAGCTTGCTAGCGGGGCATTACAATGAGCAGTTCTTC,CASSLLAGHYNEQFF
few,TRBV2,TRBJ1-5,TRBD1,TGTGCCAGCAGAGCCGGGACAGTGAATCAGCCCCAGCATTTT,CASRAGTVNQPQHF
NA,TRBV30,TRBJ1-2,NA,TGTGCCTGCCCCCTCACAGGGTACTATGGCTACACCTTC,CACPLTGYYGYTF
few,TRBV7-6,TRBJ1-3,TRBD1,TGTGCCAGCAGCTTAGCGCCGGGACAGCTCTCTGGAAACACCATATATTTT,CASSLAPGQLSGNTIYF
few,TRBV11-3,TRBJ1-1,NA,TGTGCCAGCAGCTTAGGGGGGGGTTCTAGAGGGACTGAAGCTTTCTTT,CASSLGGGSRGTEAFF
few,TRBV27,TRBJ2-5,NA,TGTGCCAGCAGCTCGGCAGGAGGGGGCATCGTTCCAAATCTCCAAGAGACCCAGTACTTC,CASSSAGGGIVPNLQETQYF
NA,TRBV2,TRBJ1-5,NA,TGTGCCAGCACCGGACAGATTAGCAATCAGCCCCAGCATTTT,CASTGQISNQPQHF